The T cell receptor beta chain described here comes from a study of T cells after yellow fever vaccination (dated by TCRdb to about 2019). As for the study more broadly: Libraries from fractions with low cell numbers were prepared with the SMART-Seq v4 Ultra Low Input RNA kit. To follow T-cell clones before and after both primary and booster YFV17D yellow fever vaccination, bulk TCR alpha and beta repertoires underwent longitudinal sequencing. The cohort comprised two healthy male donors, one aged 18 to 30 and one aged 30 to 40 years. Bulk PBMC replicates and cell subsets were isolated from blood drawn at multiple timepoints before and after both primary and secondary immunization.

The reads were generated on an Illumina NovaSeq 6000. TCR cDNA was made using 5'RACE template switching, a step that added a universal primer site and unique molecular identifiers. Priming of cDNA synthesis was performed from both the TCR alpha and TCR beta constant segments. Library amplification used two PCR steps, and the second PCR step added sample barcodes and sequencing adapters. Sequencing of libraries was done on Illumina HiSeq 2500 (2x100 bp) or NovaSeq (2x150 bp). The original pipeline was this. Reads were demultiplexed and collapsed into UMI consensus sequences with MIGEC, and V(D)J alignment was performed with MiXCR. Vaccine-responding clonotypes were defined with edgeR using replicate PBMC samples, requiring FDR below 0.01 and a log2 fold change above 5 up to day 15. Each bulk clonotype was labeled CD4 or CD8 based on which sequenced repertoire, CD4 or CD8, contained the clonotype at higher abundance. TCRdb's own reprocessing of the public reads used fastp at Q25 and MiXCR and kept productive beta chains. Records with the same CDR3 protein are collapsed into one entry carrying the most frequent genes and DNA. TCRdb, not the authors, supplied the V and J calls. The sample yields under 150,000 distinct CDR3 sequences; roughly 15% were counted once. Of the sample, 35% to 45% falls within the top ten clones.

Comments on this clonotype: The antigen it binds to is not known. Base qualities are not provided; no much larger clone lies one nucleotide away.

The paper's findings and limits, for the study overall: A small fraction of clonotypes showed up in both the CD4 and CD8 compartments, probably as a result of convergent recombination. The study included only two donors, which limits how far the findings can be generalized. Most clones expanded after primary vaccination were re-detected after the booster (around 96% of CD4 and around nine tenths of CD8), suggesting broad memory maintenance. Compared with the primary T-cell response, the secondary T-cell response was faster but weaker, reaching its peak on day 5 rather than on day 15. Computational filtering was required because FACS-sorted repertoires could contain abundant contaminating clonotypes from the bulk population.

The treatment or condition label corresponds to: live attenuated yellow fever vaccine strain. PBMCs were isolated from peripheral blood using a standard Ficoll-Paque protocol. CD4 and CD8 T-cell fractions were isolated with Dynabeads CD4 and CD8 positive selection kits. RNA was extracted with TriZol from bulk PBMCs, CD4 and CD8 fractions, and dextramer-positive and dextramer-negative fractions. CDR1 and CDR2, per the germline V gene (reference sequence), are DFQATT and SNEGSKA. From cysteine to phenylalanine, the CDR3 is 12 amino acids long. Here the CDR3 DNA is all that survives: 36 bases in frame from base 1.

The rearrangement combines TRBV20-1 with TRBJ2-3; there is no confident call for the D gene. Sequenced here: CD8+ T cells sorted from PBMCs, sampled 5 days after the yellow fever booster vaccination. The TCR sequence derives from a man younger than 35 who received the YFV17D yellow fever vaccine. The CDR3 reads as follows: CGLREALHTQYF. The DNA sequence is TGCGGCCTTAGGGAAGCTCTCCATACGCAGTATTTT.